This note documents a single T cell receptor (beta chain) sequence. What it recognizes is unknown. TCRdb reprocessed the 5' RACE reads via MiXCR and lists one record per CDR3 protein. The table records approximately 560,000 distinct CDR3 sequences, around a sixth of them present only once. The CDR3 runs 15 residues. The ends were cut back, 6 bases at V and 0 bases at J, with 14 bases in the middle. The sample comes from a study of T-cell memory formation after mild COVID-19. The wider study: Across donors, TCR clusters were largely donor specific.

Overall study findings and caveats: Cross-reactive memory appears to have joined, as suggested by some responding clones showing up in pre-infection memory. Chiefly within CM and EM were the contracting CD4+ clones; CD8+ ones were within EMRA. Contracting clones from day 15 to 85 showed balanced CD4/CD8; later expanders favored CD4+.

The source material was PBMCs or a T cell subset sorted from them (not recorded which). This sequence originates from an adult woman who had mild COVID-19 (a few samples of this study predate the infection). Cell type and time point are not known. This chain uses TRBV12-3 or TRBV12-4 with TRBJ1-2; D is undetermined. CDR3: CASRRSTVANYGYTF. The CDR3 region has the DNA TGTGCCAGCAGACGCTCGACGGTGGCTAACTATGGCTACACCTTC.